This T cell receptor (beta chain) is from a study of cytomegalovirus exposure and HLA in healthy donors. This CDR3 has 15 residues. V gave up 0 bases and J gave up 5 bases, with 14 bases separating them. Per the germline V gene, CDR1 is MNHEY and CDR2 is SMNVEV (reference sequence). Primers: 60 Vbeta forward and 13 Jbeta reverse. Profiled with immunoSEQ multiplex PCR; TCRdb holds only in-frame clones, not every one. This table holds approximately 100,000 clones, 76% found once. Input material: PBMCs. This clonotype originated in a woman between 50 and 59 years old in good health and CMV-seropositive. The genes are TRBV27 and TRBJ2-7; D uncertain. The CDR3 spells CASSLSTLRGDEQYF. For the CDR3, the DNA is TGTGCCAGCAGTTTATCTACCCTCCGCGGCGACGAGCAGTACTTC.